Presented here are 32 T cell receptor beta chains from one specimen sequenced in a study of cytomegalovirus exposure and HLA in healthy donors. Primers: 60 Vbeta forward and 13 Jbeta reverse. Profiling relied on immunoSEQ multiplex PCR, and the TCRdb table lists in-frame clones only, not all of them. The top ten hold under 1.5% of the sample, which has roughly 170,000 clones, roughly 82% seen once. The sample taken for sequencing was PBMCs. All receptors come from a girl aged 2 to 10 in good health and CMV-seropositive.

This chain joins TRBV11-3 and TRBJ2-3; D gene ambiguous. Trimming removed 1 base from V and 1 base from J, with 9 bases in between. Germline CDR1 reads SGHNT; CDR2 reads YENEEA. The CDR3 is made up of 15 amino acids. As DNA, the CDR3 is TGTGCCAGCAGCTTAGTAAGTGGAGGCACAGATACGCAGTATTTT. Amino acid sequence: CASSLVSGGTDTQYF. The whole variable domain, remainder taken from reference TRBV11-3 and TRBJ2-3, is EAGVVQSPRYKIIEKKQPVAFWCNPISGHNTLYWYLQNLGQGPELLIRYENEEAVDDSQLPKDRFSAERLKGVDSTLKIQPAELGDSAVYLCASSLVSGGTDTQYFGPGTRLTVL.

This chain links TRBV13 with TRBJ2-1; D may be TRBD1 (6 bases). Trimming removed 6 bases at V and 10 bases at J, with 22 bases between. The length of the CDR3 is 15 residues. CDR1 PRHDT and CDR2 FYEKMQ come from the germline V gene (reference sequence). The CDR3 nucleotides are TGTGCCAGCAGTCCCTATGACAGGCTGGAGCGAGAGCAGTTCTTC. Encoded protein: CASSPYDRLEREQFF.

This clone turned up a few times. The V call is TRBV5-6, the J call TRBJ1-2; D is ambiguous. V was cut by 1 base and J by 7 bases, with 11 bases left in between. Per the germline V gene, CDR1 is SGHDT and CDR2 is YYEEEE. CDR3 length equals 13 residues. The CDR3 reads CASSLFGLSGYTF. Written as DNA, the CDR3 is TGTGCCAGCAGCTTGTTTGGGCTGAGTGGCTACACCTTC.

The chain recombines TRBV19 with TRBJ1-2; 9 nucleotides align to TRBD1. The CDR3 has 13 residues. The ends lost 6 bases at V and 8 bases at J; junction bases unmatched: 7. The germline gives CDR1 LNHDA, CDR2 SQIVND (reference sequence). The CDR3 loop reads CASRGTGYMGYTF. CDR3 DNA sequence: TGTGCCAGTAGAGGGACAGGGTATATGGGCTACACCTTC. The full variable domain, with the rest looked up from reference TRBV19 and TRBJ1-2, is DGGITQSPKYLFRKEGQNVTLSCEQNLNHDAMYWYRQDPGQGLRLIYYSQIVNDFQKGDIAEGYSVSREKKESFPLTVTSAQKNPTAFYLCASRGTGYMGYTFGSGTRLTVV.

The chain links TRBV28 to TRBJ1-3, with a possible D match to TRBD1 (5 bases). The CDR3 loop spans 14 amino acids. Germline lookup yields CDR1 MDHEN and CDR2 SYDVKM. Trimming stripped 6 bases from V and 4 bases from J, with 13 bases between. CDR3 sequence reads: CASRDTMSGNTIYF. The CDR3 region has the DNA TGTGCCAGCAGGGACACCATGTCGGGAAACACCATATATTTT.

The chain links TRBV29-1 to TRBJ2-3, with a tentative D call TRBD1 (5 bases). The ends were cut back, 6 bases at V and 4 bases at J, with 14 bases in the middle. The germline V gene has CDR1 SQVTM and CDR2 ANQGSEA. There are 13 residues in the CDR3. For the CDR3, the DNA is TGCAGCGTCCTTAAAGACAGTCCAGATACGCAGTATTTT. This gives the protein CSVLKDSPDTQYF.

The chain combines TRBV30 with TRBJ1-1, with D unclear. Trimming cost V 0 bases and J 7 bases, with 15 bases left between them. The CDR3 loop spans 14 amino acids. CDR1 and CDR2 (germline): GTSNPN, SVGIG (reference sequence). The CDR3 coding sequence is TGTGCCTGGAGTGTACTAACTGTGGCGGATGAAGCTTTCTTT. It encodes CAWSVLTVADEAFF. Combining the CDR3 with reference TRBV30 and TRBJ1-1 gives the whole variable domain SQTIHQWPATLVQPVGSPLSLECTVEGTSNPNLYWYRQAAGRGLQLLFYSVGIGQISSEVPQNLSASRPQDRQFILSSKKLLLSDSGFYLCAWSVLTVADEAFFGQGTRLTVV.

This sequence joins TRBV29-1 and TRBJ1-2; TRBD1 matches 7 bases. This CDR3 comprises 16 residues. CDR1 and CDR2 (germline): SQVTM, ANQGSEA. The V gene end was trimmed by 6 bases and the J gene end by 0 bases; junction bases not matched to a gene: 13. CDR3 residues: CSVRTGALLPNYGYTF. Here the CDR3 DNA reads TGCAGCGTCCGTACAGGGGCTCTCCTACCTAACTATGGCTACACCTTC.

This clone was counted between two and nine times. The genes are TRBV4-2 and TRBJ1-5; the match to TRBD1 covers 8 bases. Germline assignment: CDR1 LGHNA and CDR2 YNFKEQ. The CDR3 length is 17 residues. The trim removed 4 bases at V and 3 bases at J, leaving 11 bases unmatched. The CDR3: CASSLTETGVDNQPQHF. In nucleotides, the CDR3 is TGTGCCAGCAGCCTAACCGAGACAGGGGTAGACAATCAGCCCCAGCATTTT.

This chain connects TRBV7-2 to TRBJ2-7; weak D call: TRBD1 (5 bases). V shed 5 bases and J shed 6 bases, with 8 bases lying between them. CDR3 length: 11 residues. CDR1 is SGHTA and CDR2 is FQGNSA in the germline V gene. CDR3 DNA: TGTGCCAGCAGCCTACAGGTCGAGCAGTACTTC. It translates to CASSLQVEQYF.

The chain is built from TRBV12-5 and TRBJ2-2; 9 bases map to TRBD2. There are 15 residues in the CDR3. The V gene end was trimmed by 1 base and the J gene end by 7 bases; junction bases not matched to a gene: 4. In germline, CDR1 is LGHNT, CDR2 FRNRAP. CDR3 nucleotides: TGTGCTAGTGGTTTGGCTCTAGCGGGATTCGGGGAGCTGTTTTTT. Residues: CASGLALAGFGELFF.

The V and J genes are TRBV30 and TRBJ1-6; D unresolved. Looked up from germline, CDR1 is GTSNPN and CDR2 is SVGIG (reference sequence). The CDR3 covers 14 residues. V lost 1 base and J 10 bases, leaving 14 bases between the germline ends. As DNA, the CDR3 is TGTGCCTGGAGTGGGTCAGGTCGCCCATCACCCCTCCACTTT. It is translated as CAWSGSGRPSPLHF.

In this sample, this clone turned up once. The J gene is TRBJ2-1, the V gene TRBV6-5; no firm D call. From germline, CDR1 is MNHEY and CDR2 SVGAGI. The CDR3 covers 14 residues. The V and J ends lost 0 bases and 6 bases respectively, with 9 bases between them. The CDR3 DNA sequence: TGTGCCAGCAGTTACTCGAGAGTCTCCAATGAGCAGTTCTTC. Residues: CASSYSRVSNEQFF.

This clone turned up a few times. The rearrangement joins TRBV7-9 to TRBJ1-1; 8 bases match TRBD1. The CDR3 loop spans 13 amino acids. The germline CDR1 and CDR2 sequences are SEHNR and FQNEAQ (reference sequence). J lost 3 bases, V lost 7 bases, and 4 bases had no gene match. The CDR3 region has the DNA TGTGCCAGCATCCCGACAGGGGACACTGAAGCTTTCTTT. Protein: CASIPTGDTEAFF.

CDR3 in DNA: TGTGCCAGCAGTATATTACGGGACTCAACCCGGGGCTACACCTTC. It yields the protein CASSILRDSTRGYTF. V usage is TRBV6-5 and J usage is TRBJ1-2; possible D gene TRBD1, 5 bases. Deletions cut 5 bases from V and 8 bases from J, with 21 bases between. The CDR3 sequence is 15 residues long. CDR1 is MNHEY and CDR2 is SVGAGI in the germline V gene.

The V and J genes are TRBV4-1 and TRBJ1-5, with unresolved D. The V gene lost 1 base and the J gene lost 3 bases, with 7 bases spanning the gap. Germline V gene sequence: CDR1 MGHRA, CDR2 YSYEKL. This CDR3 spans 14 amino acids. The CDR3 sequence is CASSQGFYNQPQHF. The CDR3 DNA sequence: TGCGCCAGCAGCCAAGGTTTCTACAATCAGCCCCAGCATTTT.

CDR3 DNA: TGCGCCAGCAGCCTGGGACAGGGACAACAGCCCCAGCATTTT. Translated: CASSLGQGQQPQHF. This chain uses TRBV5-1 with TRBJ1-5, with TRBD1 identical over 9 bases. The CDR3 contains 14 residues. The germline V gene encodes CDR1 SGHRS and CDR2 YFSETQ. V trimming: 4 bases; J trimming: 7 bases; junction bases outside the gene matches: 6.

This chain uses TRBV5-6 with TRBJ2-7, with D unresolved. V was clipped by 2 bases and J by 13 bases, with 13 bases between them. CDR1 and CDR2 (germline): SGHDT, YYEEEE. The CDR3 length is 11 residues. The CDR3 bases are TGTGCCAGCAGCTTTCTGGGCTCTTACTACTTC. Its translation: CASSFLGSYYF. The variable domain in full, completed from reference TRBV5-6 and TRBJ2-7, reads DAGVTQSPTHLIKTRGQQVTLRCSPKSGHDTVSWYQQALGQGPQFIFQYYEEEERQRGNFPDRFSGHQFPNYSSELNVNALLLGDSALYLCASSFLGSYYFGPGTRLTVT.

The rearrangement joins TRBV10-1 to TRBJ2-1; a weak D match, TRBD1 (6 bases). The germline V gene encodes CDR1 WNHNN and CDR2 SYGVQD (reference sequence). The CDR3 has 15 amino acids. Trimming shortened V by 0 bases and J by 1 base, and 7 bases separated the two germline ends. The CDR3 nucleotides are TGCGCCAGCAGTGAGTCGACAGGATCCTACAATGAGCAGTTCTTC. As protein: CASSESTGSYNEQFF.

The gene calls are TRBV19 and TRBJ1-1; TRBD1 might be the D (5 bases). The germline gives CDR1 LNHDA, CDR2 SQIVND (reference sequence). CDR3 length equals 14 residues. V lost 5 bases, J lost 3 bases, and 13 bases lay in between. The CDR3 reads CASSRGRGDTEAFF. CDR3 coding DNA: TGTGCCAGTAGTCGGGGTCGGGGGGACACTGAAGCTTTCTTT.

The chain joins TRBV30 to TRBJ1-6, with D unclear. V lost 6 bases and J 6 bases, leaving 12 bases between the germline ends. Germline V CDR1 and CDR2: GTSNPN, SVGIG (reference sequence). The length of the CDR3 is 13 residues. The CDR3 bases are TGTGCCTGCCTTCGGGGAGCTAATTCACCCCTCCACTTT. As protein: CACLRGANSPLHF. The full variable domain, in which reference TRBV30 and TRBJ1-6 provide the parts outside the CDR3, is SQTIHQWPATLVQPVGSPLSLECTVEGTSNPNLYWYRQAAGRGLQLLFYSVGIGQISSEVPQNLSASRPQDRQFILSSKKLLLSDSGFYLCACLRGANSPLHFGNGTRLTVT.

This sequence joins TRBV15 and TRBJ2-3; TRBD2 matches 9 bases. The CDR3 length is 17 residues. Germline CDR1 is LNHNV and CDR2 is YYDKDF (reference sequence). Unmatched junction bases numbered 6, after V lost 0 bases and J lost 2 bases. The CDR3 here is CATSRDPTSGSTDTQYF. CDR3 coding DNA: TGTGCCACCAGCAGAGATCCAACTAGCGGGTCCACAGATACGCAGTATTTT.

The J gene is TRBJ2-7, the V gene TRBV6-1; 8 bases align to TRBD1. This CDR3 has 15 amino acids. Germline V gene lookup returns CDR1 MNHNS and CDR2 SASEGT. Germline trimming cut 6 bases from V and 7 bases from J; bases unmatched to any gene: 14. The CDR3 nucleotides read TGTGCCAGCAGGGGGATTGGACAGGGAACGGGTGAGCAGTACTTC. This sequence encodes CASRGIGQGTGEQYF.

A single count supports this clone. The V call is TRBV2, the J call TRBJ1-2; tentatively, D is TRBD1 (5 bases). Germline CDR1 and CDR2: SNHLY and FYNNEI. V gave up 0 bases and J gave up 4 bases, with 18 bases separating them. The CDR3 covers 17 residues. The CDR3 nucleotides are TGTGCCAGCAGTGAAGCGCTTATAGGGGCAGATACCTATGGCTACACCTTC. This encodes CASSEALIGADTYGYTF.

The chain uses TRBV6-1 and TRBJ2-7; no clear D. V shed 6 bases and J shed 0 bases, with 12 bases lying between them. The germline gives CDR1 MNHNS, CDR2 SASEGT. This CDR3 comprises 14 residues. For the CDR3, the DNA is TGTGCCAGCAGCGTCTCCGTTAGCTCCTACGAGCAGTACTTC. Translating gives CASSVSVSSYEQYF.

The chain couples TRBV28 to TRBJ2-3, with D perhaps matching TRBD2 (5 bases). V was shortened by 4 bases and J by 0 bases, with 11 bases between the two germline ends. The CDR3 spans 15 residues. Germline CDR1 reads MDHEN; CDR2 reads SYDVKM. CDR3 DNA sequence: TGTGCCAGCAGTTCCTTAGCGACTAGCACAGATACGCAGTATTTT. Residues: CASSSLATSTDTQYF.

The chain joins TRBV11-2 to TRBJ1-2; weak D call: TRBD1 (5 bases). The germline V gene encodes CDR1 SGHAT and CDR2 FQNNGV. Between the trimmed V and J ends, which lost 7 bases and 1 base, there was a span of 22 bases. The CDR3 runs 17 residues. CDR3 DNA: TGTGCCAGCACCCCGACGGGCAGGGCGGTCAGTAACTATGGCTACACCTTC. Its translation is CASTPTGRAVSNYGYTF.

This chain connects TRBV6-1 to TRBJ2-3; 11 nucleotides align to TRBD2. This CDR3 is 14 amino acids long. Trimming at V came to 10 bases and at J to 0 bases, leaving 3 bases not matched to a gene. Germline CDR1 is MNHNS and CDR2 is SASEGT. The DNA for the CDR3 is TGTGCCACCACTAGCGGGAGTAGCACAGATACGCAGTATTTT. This gives the protein CATTSGSSTDTQYF.

This chain uses TRBV11-3 with TRBJ2-1; 9 nucleotides align to TRBD1. Looked up from germline, CDR1 is SGHNT and CDR2 is YENEEA. Trimming at V came to 3 bases and at J to 2 bases, leaving 2 bases not matched to a gene. There are 15 residues in the CDR3. The CDR3 sequence is CASSFGTGPYNEQFF. For the CDR3, the DNA is TGTGCCAGCAGCTTTGGGACAGGGCCCTACAATGAGCAGTTCTTC.

The chain uses TRBV9 and TRBJ1-3, with D possibly matching TRBD1 (5 bases). This CDR3 region has 16 residues. V lost 4 bases and J lost 0, with 14 bases in between. CDR1 and CDR2 (germline): SGDLS, YYNGEE. The CDR3 bases are TGTGCCAGCAGCCTCCCTCAAGGGGTCTCTGGAAACACCATATATTTT. Amino acid sequence: CASSLPQGVSGNTIYF.

The chain recombines TRBV5-1 with TRBJ2-6; 8 bases match TRBD1. The CDR3 is made up of 17 amino acids. Germline CDR1 SGHRS, CDR2 YFSETQ. V was clipped by 6 bases and J by 4 bases; unmatched bases: 12. The CDR3 here is CASNPGQGASGANVLTF. In DNA form, the CDR3 reads TGCGCCAGCAACCCGGGGCAGGGGGCTTCAGGGGCCAACGTCCTGACTTTC.

The chain links TRBV11-3 to TRBJ2-2; no reliable D call. The CDR3 length is 11 residues. From germline, CDR1 is SGHNT and CDR2 YENEEA. V was cut by 7 bases and J by 8 bases, with 8 bases left in between. The CDR3 protein is CASIASGELFF. The CDR3 DNA sequence: TGTGCCAGCATCGCGTCGGGGGAGCTGTTTTTT.